This TCR beta chain was identified in a study of T cell changes during pregnancy in multiple sclerosis. This clone was found once. Produced via immunoSEQ multiplex PCR; TCRdb's table is partial and in-frame only. The table shows around 39,000 clones, with 88% occurring only once. This CDR3 is 12 amino acids long. V gave up 5 bases and J gave up 5 bases, with 10 bases separating them. The germline gives CDR1 SGHAT, CDR2 FQDESV (reference sequence). The TCR originated in a female donor with multiple sclerosis, enrolled in a pregnancy study. This material consisted of CD4+ T cells from peripheral blood mononuclear cells, taken before pregnancy. The rearrangement joins TRBV11-1 to TRBJ2-7; tentatively, D is TRBD1 (5 bases). CDR3 loop: CASSLDSDEQYF. CDR3 nucleotide sequence: TGTGCCAGCAGCCTCGACAGCGACGAGCAGTACTTC. The complete variable domain, with remaining parts taken from reference TRBV11-1 and TRBJ2-7, reads EAEVAQSPRYKITEKSQAVAFWCDPISGHATLYWYRQILGQGPELLVQFQDESVVDDSQLPKDRFSAERLKGVDSTLKIQPAELGDSAMYLCASSLDSDEQYFGPGTRLTVT.